The present entry profiles one T cell receptor beta chain with its context. Its antigen remains unidentified. The sequence runs out 3 residues before the end of the CDR3; the remainder is reconstructed from the germline J gene. The data were produced by immunoSEQ multiplex PCR, yet TCRdb's version contains in-frame clones alone and is incomplete. This repertoire includes approximately 52,000 clones. Trimming removed 1 base at V and 0 bases at J, with 7 bases between. Germline CDR1 is SGHRS and CDR2 is YFSETQ. CDR3 length equals 15 residues. The data are from a study of Tregs in tolerant kidney transplant recipients. Overall study context: Recipients received nonmyeloablative bone marrow transplants from related graft donors, with transient mixed chimerism.

Findings and limits, study-wide: For some patients, primers changed over time, blocking nucleotide-level comparison. Donor-specific Treg expansion exceeded global Treg expansion in tolerant patients, suggesting antigen drive.

Unstimulated regulatory T cells (CD4+CD25+CD127-), CD4+CD25- non-regulatory cells, CD4 and CD8 cells were FACS-sorted from thawed PBMCs. This sequence was found in a human donor who received a combined kidney and bone marrow transplant. The chain is built from TRBV5-1 and TRBJ1-4; D gene ambiguous. This material consisted of CD4+ T cells from blood, taken before the transplant. The CDR3 protein is CASSLSEATNEKLFF. CDR3 DNA (partial): TGCGCCAGCAGCTTGTCAGAAGCAACTAATGAAAAA.